What follows are 17 T cell receptor beta chains derived from one specimen sequenced in a study of cytomegalovirus exposure and HLA in healthy donors. The PCR employed 60 Vbeta primers together with 13 Jbeta primers. Repertoires were generated with immunoSEQ multiplex PCR, while TCRdb's copy carries only in-frame clones and drops some. Found here are roughly 280,000 clones, around 65% of them singletons; the top ten hold around 2.3%. Sample: PBMCs. The receptors were gathered from a female donor in good health and CMV-seronegative.

The chain combines TRBV20-1 with TRBJ2-1; no definite D call. Trimming cost V 3 bases and J 8 bases, with 8 bases left between them. Germline CDR1 and CDR2: DFQATT and SNEGSKA (reference sequence). The CDR3 has 11 residues. CDR3 sequence (DNA): TGCAGTGCTAGTATCTTAGATGAGCAGTTCTTC. Translated: CSASILDEQFF.

The chain links TRBV6-5 to TRBJ1-5; D possibly corresponds to TRBD1 (5 bases). The CDR3 has 13 amino acids. Germline loops: CDR1 MNHEY, CDR2 SVGAGI. The V and J ends lost 2 bases and 4 bases respectively, with 6 bases between them. CDR3 bases: TGTGCCAGCAGTTACGGGGGGAATCAGCCCCAGCATTTT. Translated, it gives CASSYGGNQPQHF.

J is TRBJ2-7 and V is TRBV6-6; TRBD2 matches 7 bases. The CDR3 length is 15 residues. CDR1 and CDR2 (germline): MNHNY, SVGAGI (reference sequence). Unmatched junction bases numbered 8, after V lost 4 bases and J lost 2 bases. CDR3 sequence (DNA): TGTGCCAGCAGTTGCTCGTCTAGCGGTCCCTACGAGCAGTACTTC. Its translation: CASSCSSSGPYEQYF.

This chain joins TRBV9 and TRBJ2-2; TRBD2 is a possible D gene (6 bases). This CDR3 spans 16 amino acids. Germline CDR1 SGDLS, CDR2 YYNGEE. Trimming removed 4 bases at V and 4 bases at J, with 17 bases between. The CDR3 is CASSPRASVSTGELFF. For the CDR3, the DNA is TGTGCCAGCAGCCCTCGGGCTAGCGTAAGCACCGGGGAGCTGTTTTTT.

Concerning this clone itself: At one end the junction does not follow the germline gene, possibly because of a read error. The same CDR3 is also encoded by other DNA sequences in this sample. The chain links TRBV19 to TRBJ2-7; D is undetermined. This CDR3 is built from 12 residues. The germline V gene encodes CDR1 LNHDA and CDR2 SQIVND (reference sequence). DNA for the CDR3: TGCGCCAGTAATTACTATTCGAGTGAGCAGTACTTC. Protein product: CASNYYSSEQYF.

The rearrangement uses TRBV28 and TRBJ1-3; 11 bases agree with TRBD1. CDR1 is MDHEN, CDR2 SYDVKM, per germline. The CDR3 is 20 amino acids. The trim removed 3 bases at V and 2 bases at J, leaving 15 bases unmatched. The CDR3 is CASSFGVGTGGLSAGNTIYF. In nucleotides, the CDR3 is TGTGCCAGCAGTTTTGGGGTTGGGACAGGGGGACTCAGCGCTGGAAACACCATATATTTT.

This chain joins TRBV2 and TRBJ2-7; possibly TRBD2 for D (5 bases). CDR1 and CDR2 from the germline V gene are SNHLY and FYNNEI. The V and J ends lost 8 bases and 0 bases respectively, with 14 bases between them. The length of the CDR3 is 14 residues. Here the CDR3 reads CASLLPGISYEQYF. The CDR3 bases are TGTGCCAGCCTTTTACCCGGGATCTCCTACGAGCAGTACTTC.

The J gene is TRBJ1-1, the V gene TRBV29-1, with 7 bases aligning to TRBD1. Germline V gene sequence: CDR1 SQVTM, CDR2 ANQGSEA. The V gene end was trimmed by 5 bases and the J gene end by 5 bases; junction bases not matched to a gene: 8. CDR3 length equals 13 residues. CDR3 bases: TGCAGCGTTACGGCAGGGGGAAATACTGAAGCTTTCTTT. It encodes CSVTAGGNTEAFF.

V gene TRBV10-1 combines with J gene TRBJ1-3; maybe TRBD1 (5 bases). The ends were cut back, 4 bases at V and 0 bases at J, with 16 bases in the middle. The germline V gene encodes CDR1 WNHNN and CDR2 SYGVQD (reference sequence). The CDR3 is 17 amino acids. DNA of the CDR3: TGCGCCAGCAGTGCGGAAGAACAGGTGATCTCTGGAAACACCATATATTTT. Its translation: CASSAEEQVISGNTIYF.

V and J are TRBV6-6 and TRBJ2-5, with 8 bases that match TRBD1. Matching the DNA end better, TRBJ2-7 makes the J call doubtful. In germline, CDR1 is MNHNY, CDR2 SVGAGI (reference sequence). The CDR3 sequence is 15 residues long. CDR3 loop: CASSSSGGASYEQYF. In nucleotides, the CDR3 is TGTGCCAGCAGTTCTTCAGGGGGCGCCTCCTACGAGCAGTACTTC.

The V call is TRBV2, the J call TRBJ1-2; perhaps TRBD1 as D (6 bases). Germline CDR1 reads SNHLY; CDR2 reads FYNNEI. This CDR3 comprises 14 residues. The V end lost 6 bases, the J end lost 0 bases, and 11 bases lay between the germline ends. DNA for the CDR3: TGTGCCAGCAGCGCCGGGACAACTAACTATGGCTACACCTTC. It translates to CASSAGTTNYGYTF.

This clone was detected only a few times. The V gene is TRBV18, the J gene TRBJ1-3; tentative D call: TRBD1 (6 bases). The V and J ends lost 3 bases and 0 bases respectively, with 15 bases between them. The CDR3 extends over 17 amino acids. From germline, CDR1 is KGHSH and CDR2 LQKENI. The CDR3 spells CASSPGTPQASGNTIYF. As DNA, the CDR3 is TGTGCCAGCTCACCTGGGACACCCCAAGCCTCTGGAAACACCATATATTTT.

The chain carries TRBV11-2 and TRBJ1-1; possibly TRBD1 for D (5 bases). Germline CDR1 SGHAT, CDR2 FQNNGV. The length of the CDR3 is 14 residues. Trimming shortened V by 1 base and J by 1 base, and 7 bases separated the two germline ends. The CDR3 bases are TGTGCCAGCAGCTTAGGGGACTCGAACACTGAAGCTTTCTTT. It yields the protein CASSLGDSNTEAFF.

In nucleotides, the CDR3 is TGTGCTAGTGGTGTTAGCGGGGCCTACGAGCAGTACTTC. Protein: CASGVSGAYEQYF. V and J are TRBV12-5 and TRBJ2-7; 8 bases map to TRBD2. Looked up from germline, CDR1 is LGHNT and CDR2 is FRNRAP. The CDR3 totals 13 residues. V shed 5 bases, J shed 2 bases, and the junction held 2 bases outside the gene matches.

J is TRBJ2-3 and V is TRBV9; 10 bases agree with TRBD2. V shed 6 bases, J shed 3 bases, and the junction held 7 bases outside the gene matches. Germline loops: CDR1 SGDLS, CDR2 YYNGEE. This CDR3 has 15 residues. CDR3 residues: CASIVGTSETDTQYF. The CDR3 region has the DNA TGTGCCAGCATCGTCGGGACTAGCGAAACAGATACGCAGTATTTT.

This clone was detected only a few times. V is TRBV5-1 and J is TRBJ1-1; D is possibly TRBD1 (5 bases). V shed 5 bases and J shed 2 bases, with 16 bases lying between them. This CDR3 spans 15 amino acids. The germline V gene encodes CDR1 SGHRS and CDR2 YFSETQ. CDR3 in DNA: TGCGCCAGCAGTAAGGACACCGGGACTAACACTGAAGCTTTCTTT. Translation gives CASSKDTGTNTEAFF.

The chain has TRBV10-3 and TRBJ1-1, with 7 bases that match TRBD1. Per the germline V gene, CDR1 is ENHRY and CDR2 is SYGVKD. CDR3 length equals 12 residues. Germline trimming cut 6 bases from V and 9 bases from J; bases unmatched to any gene: 7. The CDR3 spells CAIRGTALKAFF. The CDR3 nucleotides are TGTGCCATCAGGGGGACAGCCCTAAAAGCTTTCTTT.